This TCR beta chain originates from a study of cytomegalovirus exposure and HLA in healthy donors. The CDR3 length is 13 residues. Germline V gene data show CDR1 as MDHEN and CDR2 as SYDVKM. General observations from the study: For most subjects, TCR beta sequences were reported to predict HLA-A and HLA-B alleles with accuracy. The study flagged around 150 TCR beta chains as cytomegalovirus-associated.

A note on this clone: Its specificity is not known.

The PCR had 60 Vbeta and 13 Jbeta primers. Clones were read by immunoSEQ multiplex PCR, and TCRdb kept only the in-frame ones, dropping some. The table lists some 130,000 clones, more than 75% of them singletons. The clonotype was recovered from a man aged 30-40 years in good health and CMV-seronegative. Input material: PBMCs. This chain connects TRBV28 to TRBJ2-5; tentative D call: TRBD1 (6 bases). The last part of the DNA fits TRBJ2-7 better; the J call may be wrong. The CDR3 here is CASSSQGSYEQYF. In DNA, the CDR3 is TGTGCCAGCAGTTCACAGGGTTCCTACGAGCAGTACTTC.